This is a list of T cell receptor beta chains from one sample in a study of human T cells and chemical hapten exposure. TCRdb ran MiXCR on the RACE reads and lists one entry per CDR3 protein. The sample carries approximately 74,000 distinct CDR3 sequences, about 32% recorded once. The material sequenced was whole blood, taken in connection with sensitization to the hapten diphenylcyclopropenone (DPC). All receptors derive from a man aged 35 to 55 with alopecia areata. Some clones in this sample may be carry-over from other donors' samples. CDR3s include the opening cysteine and the closing phenylalanine or tryptophan. The order of the fields is clone size, V gene, D gene, CDR3 protein. D genes are given only for firm matches. Not every row has a clone size; where given, it reads once, few, many or a size class.

few	TRBV5-4	-	CASSLGQITDTQYF
-	TRBV28	-	CASRSMKTQYF
few	TRBV4-3	-	CASSQDLNRDTEAFF
few	TRBV11-1	-	CASKEALNTEAFF
few	TRBV7-7	-	CASSPSSPNTGELFF
-	TRBV29-1	TRBD2	CSSRTGGVGYNEQFF
-	TRBV9	TRBD2	CASSVGTSGYEQYF
-	TRBV7-9	-	CASTFNGNPPSPLHF
few	TRBV5-6	TRBD2	CASSRGTTISYEQYF
-	TRBV20-1	TRBD1	CSARGKTGVEETQYF
-	TRBV6-5	TRBD1	CASSRQGVTEAFF
few	TRBV12-3/TRBV12-4	-	CASSLSASGTDTQYF
-	TRBV20-1	TRBD1	CSARELGTGGARQFF
-	TRBV7-8	TRBD2	CASSELAMGGTDTQYF
-	TRBV12-3/TRBV12-4	-	CASSLKQTTNEQFF
-	TRBV28	-	CASRGGGEQFF
few	TRBV6-1	-	CASAENYGYTF
few	TRBV28	-	CASREQGPKETQYF
-	TRBV6-5	-	CASSGFTGLNEAFF
-	TRBV30	TRBD2	CAWSVSGRATGELFF
-	TRBV28	-	CASSFDRDSRPDTQYF
few	TRBV12-3/TRBV12-4	TRBD2	CASIRLAGLSYNEQFF
-	TRBV12-3/TRBV12-4	TRBD1	CASSYTGTAFYEQYF
few	TRBV7-2	TRBD2	CASSLGWGTSFEQFF